Below are 5 T cell receptor beta chains sequenced from a single sample in a study of beta chain features in type 1 diabetes (dated by TCRdb to the late 2010s). Library construction relied on the immunoSEQ multiplex PCR assay. All of the isolated RNA was reverse transcribed with the High Capacity cDNA Reverse Transcription Kit, so expressed TCRB transcripts were sequenced. TCRdb's version of the immuneACCESS table is confined to in-frame rearrangements and falls short of the full clone set. An unresolved V gene accounts for under half of the shortfall where checked; the remainder is of unknown origin. This sample is represented by hundreds of thousands of clones; 17% of them were singletons. The ten largest clonotypes hold about 0.025% of the sample. Material: naive CD4+ T cells from blood. What the cell subset or site label conveys for this sample: true naive CD4+ T cells. The receptors stem from a young woman in good health.

The table lists this clone with a few counts. V gene TRBV5-5 combines with J gene TRBJ2-7; 8 bases match TRBD2. The CDR3 consists of 13 residues. The germline gives CDR1 SGHKS, CDR2 YYEKEE (reference sequence). V was pared by 5 bases and J by 4 bases, with 5 bases of the junction left unmatched. The CDR3 sequence is CASSPSGSYEQYF. In DNA form, the CDR3 reads TGTGCCAGCAGTCCTAGCGGGTCTTACGAGCAGTACTTC.

In this sample, this clone turned up a few times. The rearrangement links TRBV2 to TRBJ1-2; D is unresolved. The CDR3 length is 12 residues. V lost 3 bases, J lost 8 bases, and 10 bases lay in between. Germline V gene lookup returns CDR1 SNHLY and CDR2 FYNNEI. As DNA, the CDR3 is TGTGCCAGCAGTGAGGAGGGTCGCGGCTACACCTTC. Encoded protein: CASSEEGRGYTF.

This clone occurred a few times. This sequence joins TRBV28 and TRBJ2-2; TRBD2 matches 7 bases. With V trimmed by 3 bases and J by 4 bases, 5 bases remained unmatched. The CDR3 runs 15 residues. Germline lookup yields CDR1 MDHEN and CDR2 SYDVKM. CDR3 in amino acids: CASSLGGVLTGELFF. As DNA, the CDR3 is TGTGCCAGCAGTTTGGGAGGGGTGCTCACCGGGGAGCTGTTTTTT.

This clone was detected only a few times. The chain carries TRBV2 and TRBJ2-2; D perhaps matches TRBD1 (5 bases). The CDR3 contains 12 residues. V gave up 4 bases and J gave up 6 bases, with 6 bases separating them. Germline loops: CDR1 SNHLY, CDR2 FYNNEI. The CDR3 nucleotides read TGTGCCAGCAGTGCAGGGTCCGGGGAGCTGTTTTTT. Protein: CASSAGSGELFF.

This chain links TRBV10-3 with TRBJ2-2; unclear D gene. The CDR3 has 14 amino acids. Germline lookup yields CDR1 ENHRY and CDR2 SYGVKD. With 5 bases removed from V and 1 base from J, the gap between germline ends came to 8 bases. The CDR3 coding sequence is TGTGCCATCAGTCAACAACAGAACACCGGGGAGCTGTTTTTT. Its protein is CAISQQQNTGELFF.